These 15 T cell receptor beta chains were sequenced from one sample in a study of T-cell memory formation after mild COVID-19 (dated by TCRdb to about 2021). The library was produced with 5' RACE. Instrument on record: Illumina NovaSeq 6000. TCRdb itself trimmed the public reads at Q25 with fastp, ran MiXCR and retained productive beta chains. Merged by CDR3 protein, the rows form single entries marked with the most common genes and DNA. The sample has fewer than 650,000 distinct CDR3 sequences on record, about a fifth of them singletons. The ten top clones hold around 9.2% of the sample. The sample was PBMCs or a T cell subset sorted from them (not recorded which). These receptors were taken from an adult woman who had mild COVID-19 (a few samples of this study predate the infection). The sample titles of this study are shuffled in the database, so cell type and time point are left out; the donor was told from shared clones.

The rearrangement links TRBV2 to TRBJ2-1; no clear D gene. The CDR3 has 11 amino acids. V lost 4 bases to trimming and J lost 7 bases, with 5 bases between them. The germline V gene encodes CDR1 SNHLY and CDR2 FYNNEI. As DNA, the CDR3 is TGTGCCAGCAGTGTGATGAATGAGCAGTTCTTC. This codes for CASSVMNEQFF.

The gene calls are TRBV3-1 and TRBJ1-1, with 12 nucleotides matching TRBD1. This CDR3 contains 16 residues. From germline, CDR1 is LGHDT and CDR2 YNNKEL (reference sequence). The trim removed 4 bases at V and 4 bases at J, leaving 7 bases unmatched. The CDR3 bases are TGTGCCAGCAGCCCTCCGGGACAGGGGGCGCCCACTGAAGCTTTCTTT. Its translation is CASSPPGQGAPTEAFF.

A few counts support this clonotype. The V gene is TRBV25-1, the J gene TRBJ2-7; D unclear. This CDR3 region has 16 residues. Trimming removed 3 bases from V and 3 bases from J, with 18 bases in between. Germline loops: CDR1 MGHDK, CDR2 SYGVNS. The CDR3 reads CASSDTPVGNLYEQYF. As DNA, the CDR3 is TGTGCCAGCAGTGATACCCCGGTGGGCAATCTCTACGAGCAGTACTTC.

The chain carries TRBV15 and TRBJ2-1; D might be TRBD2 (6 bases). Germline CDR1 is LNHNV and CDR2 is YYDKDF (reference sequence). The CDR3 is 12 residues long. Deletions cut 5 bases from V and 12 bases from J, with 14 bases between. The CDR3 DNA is TGTGCCACCAGCGGAGGGACTTTTGGGCAGTTCTTC. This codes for CATSGGTFGQFF.

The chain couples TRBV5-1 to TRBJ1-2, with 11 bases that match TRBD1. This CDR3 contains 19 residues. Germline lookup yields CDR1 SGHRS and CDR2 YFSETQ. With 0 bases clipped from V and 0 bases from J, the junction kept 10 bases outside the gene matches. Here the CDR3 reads CASSLAQDRGLPANYGYTF. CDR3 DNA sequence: TGCGCCAGCAGCTTGGCACAGGACAGGGGGCTTCCAGCTAACTATGGCTACACCTTC.

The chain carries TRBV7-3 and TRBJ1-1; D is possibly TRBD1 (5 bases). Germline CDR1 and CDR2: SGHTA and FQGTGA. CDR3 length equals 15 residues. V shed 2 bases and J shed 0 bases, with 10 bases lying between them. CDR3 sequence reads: CASSLQGPVNTEAFF. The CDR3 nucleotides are TGTGCCAGCAGCTTACAGGGACCCGTGAACACTGAAGCTTTCTTT.

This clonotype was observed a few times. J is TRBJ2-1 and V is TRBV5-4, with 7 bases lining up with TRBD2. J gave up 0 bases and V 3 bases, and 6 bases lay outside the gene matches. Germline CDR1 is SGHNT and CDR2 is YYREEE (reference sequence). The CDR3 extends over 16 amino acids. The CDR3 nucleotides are TGTGCCAGCAGCTCTCTGACTAGCCGCTCCTACAATGAGCAGTTCTTC. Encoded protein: CASSSLTSRSYNEQFF.

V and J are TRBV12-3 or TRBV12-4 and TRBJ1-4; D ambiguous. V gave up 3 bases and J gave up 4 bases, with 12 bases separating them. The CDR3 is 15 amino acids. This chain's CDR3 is CASSFMQAFNEKLFF. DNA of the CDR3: TGTGCCAGCAGTTTTATGCAGGCGTTTAATGAAAAACTGTTTTTT.

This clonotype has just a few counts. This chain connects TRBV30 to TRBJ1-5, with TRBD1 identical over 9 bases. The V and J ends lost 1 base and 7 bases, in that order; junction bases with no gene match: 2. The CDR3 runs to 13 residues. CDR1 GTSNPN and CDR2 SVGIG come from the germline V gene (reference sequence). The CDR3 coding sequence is TGTGCCTGGAGTGGGGACAGGGTCCAGCCCCAGCATTTT. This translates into CAWSGDRVQPQHF. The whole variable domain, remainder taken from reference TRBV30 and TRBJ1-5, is SQTIHQWPATLVQPVGSPLSLECTVEGTSNPNLYWYRQAAGRGLQLLFYSVGIGQISSEVPQNLSASRPQDRQFILSSKKLLLSDSGFYLCAWSGDRVQPQHFGDGTRLSIL.

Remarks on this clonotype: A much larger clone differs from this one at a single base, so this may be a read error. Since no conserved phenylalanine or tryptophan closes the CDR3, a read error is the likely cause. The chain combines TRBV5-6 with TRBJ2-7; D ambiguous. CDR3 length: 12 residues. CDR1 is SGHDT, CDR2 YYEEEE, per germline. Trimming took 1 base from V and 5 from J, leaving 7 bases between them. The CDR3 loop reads CASSLFGDEQYL. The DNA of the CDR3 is TGTGCCAGCAGCTTGTTTGGGGACGAGCAGTACTTA.

The CDR3 region has the DNA TGTGCCAGCAGTTACCGGGGGTCTACCTACAATGAGCAGTTCTTC. It is translated as CASSYRGSTYNEQFF. The rearrangement links TRBV6-5 to TRBJ2-1, with a tentative D call TRBD2 (6 bases). CDR1 MNHEY and CDR2 SVGAGI come from the germline V gene. The CDR3 runs to 15 residues. V was clipped by 2 bases and J by 2 bases, with 10 bases between them.

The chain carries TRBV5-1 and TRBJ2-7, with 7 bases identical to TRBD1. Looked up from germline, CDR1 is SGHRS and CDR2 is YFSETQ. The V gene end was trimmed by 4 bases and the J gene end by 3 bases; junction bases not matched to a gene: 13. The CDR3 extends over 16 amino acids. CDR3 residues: CASSGQARLPNYEQYF. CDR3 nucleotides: TGCGCCAGCAGCGGACAGGCCCGACTACCCAACTACGAGCAGTACTTC.

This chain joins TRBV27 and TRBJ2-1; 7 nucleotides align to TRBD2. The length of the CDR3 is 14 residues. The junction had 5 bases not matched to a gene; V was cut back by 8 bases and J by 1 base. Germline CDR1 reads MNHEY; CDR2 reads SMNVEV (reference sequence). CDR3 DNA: TGTGCCAGCGCCCCGGGGGGTTCCTACAATGAGCAGTTCTTC. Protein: CASAPGGSYNEQFF.

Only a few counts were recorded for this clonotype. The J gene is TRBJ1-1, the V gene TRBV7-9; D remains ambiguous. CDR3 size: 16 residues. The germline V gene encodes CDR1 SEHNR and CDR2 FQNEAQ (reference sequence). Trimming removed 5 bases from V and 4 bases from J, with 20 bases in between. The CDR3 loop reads CASSNAAFDEGTEAFF. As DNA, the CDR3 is TGTGCCAGCAGCAACGCCGCGTTCGATGAGGGCACTGAAGCTTTCTTT.

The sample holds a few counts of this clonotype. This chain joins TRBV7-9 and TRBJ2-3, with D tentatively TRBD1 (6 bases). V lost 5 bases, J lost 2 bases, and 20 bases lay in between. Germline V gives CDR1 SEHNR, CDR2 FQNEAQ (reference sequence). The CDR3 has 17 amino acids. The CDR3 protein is CASSPPPGTTATDTQYF. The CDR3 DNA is TGTGCCAGCAGCCCTCCCCCCGGGACAACCGCCACAGATACGCAGTATTTT. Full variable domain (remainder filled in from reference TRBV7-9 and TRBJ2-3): DTGVSQNPRHKITKRGQNVTFRCDPISEHNRLYWYRQTLGQGPEFLTYFQNEAQLEKSRLLSDRFSAERPKGSFSTLEIQRTEQGDSAMYLCASSPPPGTTATDTQYFGPGTRLTVL.